Each of the 9 T cell receptor beta chains below was sequenced from the same sample in a study of T cells in localized non-small cell lung cancer. The assay was immunoSEQ multiplex PCR, and TCRdb's table has in-frame clones only and misses some. In the table there are just over 20,000 clones, more than 75% of which are singletons. The sample here was PBMCs, taken before any cancer treatment. These receptors all come from a woman aged 40-69 years with stage II squamous cell lung carcinoma.

The rearrangement links TRBV9 to TRBJ2-1, with TRBD2 matching over 9 bases. CDR1 and CDR2 from the germline V gene are SGDLS and YYNGEE. J was trimmed by 4 bases and V by 0 bases; bases with no gene match: 14. The CDR3 spans 19 residues. CDR3 nucleotides: TGTGCCAGCAGCGTAGGTCAGCCGCTCGGCGGGAGGGGGTACAATGAGCAGTTCTTC. It translates to CASSVGQPLGGRGYNEQFF. Together with reference TRBV9 and TRBJ2-1, the CDR3 gives the full variable domain: DSGVTQTPKHLITATGQRVTLRCSPRSGDLSVYWYQQSLDQGLQFLIQYYNGEERAKGNILERFSAQQFPDLHSELNLSSLELGDSALYFCASSVGQPLGGRGYNEQFFGPGTRLTVL.

This chain connects TRBV4-1 to TRBJ2-2; TRBD1 aligns across 7 bases. Unmatched junction bases numbered 5, after V lost 5 bases and J lost 5 bases. Germline values: CDR1 MGHRA, CDR2 YSYEKL. The CDR3 has 14 residues. This CDR3 reads CASSWDSKTGELFF. CDR3 sequence (DNA): TGCGCCAGCAGCTGGGACAGTAAGACCGGGGAGCTGTTTTTT.

This chain connects TRBV5-6 to TRBJ2-1; the D gene is possibly TRBD2 (5 bases). This CDR3 comprises 15 residues. V was cut by 4 bases and J by 5 bases, with 16 bases left in between. In germline, CDR1 is SGHDT, CDR2 YYEEEE. CDR3 sequence reads: CASSPAVASHNEQFF. The CDR3 bases are TGTGCCAGCAGCCCTGCAGTAGCGTCTCACAATGAGCAGTTCTTC.

The V and J genes are TRBV7-9 and TRBJ1-3; no clear D. The CDR3 contains 16 residues. Germline loops: CDR1 SEHNR, CDR2 FQNEAQ (reference sequence). Deletions cut 2 bases from V and 2 bases from J, with 13 bases between. The CDR3, as DNA: TGTGCCAGCAGCTTAATCAGAATAGGTACTGGAAACACCATATATTTT. Protein: CASSLIRIGTGNTIYF.

The CDR3 DNA sequence: TGTGCCAGCAGTCCGCCGCGAAGGGGGGGGGTCACTGAAGCTTTCTTT. This codes for CASSPPRRGGVTEAFF. V gene TRBV6-6 combines with J gene TRBJ1-1; perhaps TRBD1 as D (6 bases). CDR3 length: 16 amino acids. Trimming took 5 bases from V and 4 from J, leaving 20 bases between them. Germline loops: CDR1 MNHNY, CDR2 SVGAGI (reference sequence).

V usage is TRBV19 and J usage is TRBJ1-2; D call uncertain. CDR1 is LNHDA, CDR2 SQIVND, per germline (reference sequence). Trimming removed 11 bases from V and 5 bases from J, with 15 bases in between. This CDR3 spans 12 amino acids. The CDR3: CAAAPGPYGYTF. For the CDR3, the DNA is TGTGCCGCCGCACCAGGCCCTTATGGCTACACCTTC.

This chain links TRBV27 with TRBJ2-7; 9 nucleotides align to TRBD2. From germline, CDR1 is MNHEY and CDR2 SMNVEV (reference sequence). This CDR3 contains 14 residues. J gave up 5 bases and V 0 bases, and 2 bases lay outside the gene matches. The CDR3 spells CASSLSSGSNEQYF. DNA of the CDR3: TGTGCCAGCAGTTTATCTAGCGGGAGCAACGAGCAGTACTTC.

This rearrangement joins TRBV5-1 to TRBJ2-1; the match to TRBD1 covers 9 bases. Germline V gene data show CDR1 as SGHRS and CDR2 as YFSETQ. V shed 4 bases, J shed 8 bases, and the junction held 13 bases outside the gene matches. This CDR3 has 16 residues. For the CDR3, the DNA is TGCGCCAGCAGCCTCCCCGGGACAGGGAGTGACGATGAGCAGTTCTTC. Amino acids: CASSLPGTGSDDEQFF.

The rearrangement joins TRBV7-8 to TRBJ1-1, with a tentative D call TRBD1 (6 bases). The V end lost 1 base, the J end lost 4 bases, and 13 bases lay between the germline ends. This CDR3 contains 15 residues. Germline CDR1 SGHVS, CDR2 FQNEAQ. The CDR3 is CASSLVLLGGTEAFF. In DNA form, the CDR3 reads TGTGCCAGCAGCTTAGTCCTCCTAGGGGGCACTGAAGCTTTCTTT.